This TCR beta chain was recorded in a study of blood T cell repertoires in COVID-19 (dated by TCRdb to about 2020). For context, the study as a whole: Samples from collaborators originated in the United States, Italy and Spain and spanned both the acute and convalescent phases of COVID-19. The prospective study material was composed of cDNA or gDNA derived from T cells, B-cell-depleted T cells, or PBMCs. The samples were drawn from two sources: the first 160 participants of the ongoing ImmuneRACE study, and over 1,000 subjects contributed by 6 global collaborators. A freely available public database, intended as a resource for researchers studying the immune response to SARS-CoV-2, is where the repertoires were released. Subjects who had been exposed to COVID-19, were actively infected with it, or had recovered from it provided the deeply sampled blood TCRbeta repertoires that made up the dataset. A de-identified subject ID, COVID-19 status, age in years and sex were almost always included in the sample metadata. Where available, HLA class I and class II types were obtained from metadata supplied by the sample provider rather than from assay-based typing. What the research found in general, with its limitations: The quantity of clinical and demographic metadata differed by source and by participant and was supplied without curation.

The CDR3 numbers 14 residues from cysteine through phenylalanine. The CDR3 DNA has 42 bases and is translated from base 1. CDR1 is given as MNHEY and CDR2 as SMNVEV, both from the germline V gene (reference sequence). Unmatched junction bases come to 6, with V trimmed by 5 bases and J by 2 bases. Samples from volunteer blood donors who had recovered from COVID-19 were contributed by a second Seattle source. The collaborating institutions used their own protocols to collect whole blood in K2EDTA tubes. For TCRbeta analysis, collaborators shipped samples in one of three forms: frozen whole blood, isolated PBMCs, or DNA extracted from either of those sample types. TCRbeta CDR3 regions were amplified from genomic DNA by means of the immunoSEQ Assay, a bias-controlled multiplex PCR. In the paper's pipeline: The number of nucleated cells in each sample was estimated from the amplification of reference gene primers within the assay. To quantify the absolute abundance of each unique TCRbeta CDR3 rearrangement, sequence reads were collapsed and filtered. For each sample, productive Simpson clonality was calculated as the square root of Simpson's diversity index across productive rearrangements. Sourced from immuneACCESS, this table was stored by TCRdb with only in-frame sequences that have V and J called. A share of the clones is absent; for the studies checked, an unresolved V gene accounts for under half, and the remainder has no known explanation. The V and J calls and clone size were taken over from that table, and D and trimming were inferred from the DNA. This sample holds around 290,000 clones; around 87% were observed only once. 7.8% of the sample belongs to the ten largest clones.

Remarks on this clone: This clone's antigen is unknown. Base qualities are not at hand, and no much larger clone is one base apart.

Input material: peripheral blood. This receptor was taken from a woman aged 45-60 years who had recovered from COVID-19. Recombination connected TRBV27 to TRBJ2-7; the junction holds 7 bases that match TRBD1. CDR3 sequence: CASSPGTVAYEQYF. The DNA sequence is given as TGTGCCAGCAGTCCCGGGACAGTTGCCTACGAGCAGTACTTC.